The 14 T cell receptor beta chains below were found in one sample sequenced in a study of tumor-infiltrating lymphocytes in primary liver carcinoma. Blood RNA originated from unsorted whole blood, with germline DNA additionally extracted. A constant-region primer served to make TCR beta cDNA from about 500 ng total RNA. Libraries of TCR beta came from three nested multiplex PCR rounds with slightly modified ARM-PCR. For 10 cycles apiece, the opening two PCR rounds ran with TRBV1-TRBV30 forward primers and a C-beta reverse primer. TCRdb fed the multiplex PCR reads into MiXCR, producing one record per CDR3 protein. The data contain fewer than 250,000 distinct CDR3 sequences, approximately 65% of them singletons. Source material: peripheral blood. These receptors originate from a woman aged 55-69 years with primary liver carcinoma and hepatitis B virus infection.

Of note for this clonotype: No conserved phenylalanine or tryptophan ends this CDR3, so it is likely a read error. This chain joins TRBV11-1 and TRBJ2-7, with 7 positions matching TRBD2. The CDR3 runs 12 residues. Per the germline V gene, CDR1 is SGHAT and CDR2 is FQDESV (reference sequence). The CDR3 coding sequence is TGTACCAGCAGCGGGACCGGTTACGAGCAGTACCTC. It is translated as CTSSGTGYEQYL.

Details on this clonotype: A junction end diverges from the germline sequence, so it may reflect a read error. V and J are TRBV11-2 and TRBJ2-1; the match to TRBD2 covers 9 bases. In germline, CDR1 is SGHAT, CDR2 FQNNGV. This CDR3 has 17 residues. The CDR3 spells CTSIRRLAAGPGDEQFF. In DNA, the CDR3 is TGTACCAGCATCAGGAGACTAGCGGCAGGGCCGGGGGATGAGCAGTTCTTC.

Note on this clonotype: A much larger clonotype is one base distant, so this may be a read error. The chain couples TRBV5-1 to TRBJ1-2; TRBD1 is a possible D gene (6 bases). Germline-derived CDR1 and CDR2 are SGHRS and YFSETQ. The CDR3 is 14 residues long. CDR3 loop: CASSSDSQNYGYIF. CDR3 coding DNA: TGCGCCAGCAGCTCGGACAGCCAAAACTATGGCTACATCTTC.

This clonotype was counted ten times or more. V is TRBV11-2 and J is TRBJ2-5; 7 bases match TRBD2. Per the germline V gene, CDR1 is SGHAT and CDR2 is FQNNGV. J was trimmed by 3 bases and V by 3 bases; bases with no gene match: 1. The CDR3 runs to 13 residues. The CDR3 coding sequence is TGTGCCAGCAGCTTGGGAGGGAAAGAGACCCAGTACTTC. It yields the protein CASSLGGKETQYF. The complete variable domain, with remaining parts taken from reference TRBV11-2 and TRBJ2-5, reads EAGVAQSPRYKIIEKRQSVAFWCNPISGHATLYWYQQILGQGPKLLIQFQNNGVVDDSQLPKDRFSAERLKGVDSTLKIQPAKLEDSAVYLCASSLGGKETQYFGPGTRLLVL.

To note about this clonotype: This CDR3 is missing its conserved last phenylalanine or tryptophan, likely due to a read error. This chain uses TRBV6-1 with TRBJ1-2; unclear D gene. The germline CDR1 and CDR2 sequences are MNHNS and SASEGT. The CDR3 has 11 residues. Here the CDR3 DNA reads TGTACCAGAAGTGAATACAATGGCTACACCTTA. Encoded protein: CTRSEYNGYTL.

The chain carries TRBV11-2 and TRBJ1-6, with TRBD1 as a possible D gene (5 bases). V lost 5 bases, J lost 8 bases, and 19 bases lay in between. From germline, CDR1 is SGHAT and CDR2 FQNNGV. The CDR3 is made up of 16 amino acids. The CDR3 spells CASSIVRGTKDSPLHF. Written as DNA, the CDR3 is TGTGCCAGCAGCATAGTTCGCGGGACTAAAGATTCACCCCTCCACTTT.

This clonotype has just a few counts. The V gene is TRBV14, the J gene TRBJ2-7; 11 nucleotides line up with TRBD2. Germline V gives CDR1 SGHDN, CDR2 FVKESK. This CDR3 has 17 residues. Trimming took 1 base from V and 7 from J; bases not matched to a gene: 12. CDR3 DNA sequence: TGTGCCAGCAGCCAAGTACTAGCGGGAGTTTATCAAGGAGAGCAGTACTTC. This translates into CASSQVLAGVYQGEQYF.

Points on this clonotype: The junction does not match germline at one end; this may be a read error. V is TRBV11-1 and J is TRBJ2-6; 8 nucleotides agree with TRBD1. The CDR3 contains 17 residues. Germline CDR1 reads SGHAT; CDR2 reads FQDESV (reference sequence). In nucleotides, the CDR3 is TGTGCTAGCAGCGCCAGGACAGGGACTCCTGGGGCCAACGCCCTGACTTTC. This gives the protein CASSARTGTPGANALTF.

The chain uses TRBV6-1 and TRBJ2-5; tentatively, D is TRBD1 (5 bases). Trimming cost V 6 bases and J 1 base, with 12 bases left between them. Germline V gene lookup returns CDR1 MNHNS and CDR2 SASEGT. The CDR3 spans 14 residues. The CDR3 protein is CASRKDTTQETQYF. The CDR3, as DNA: TGTGCCAGCAGGAAGGACACGACCCAAGAGACCCAGTACTTC.

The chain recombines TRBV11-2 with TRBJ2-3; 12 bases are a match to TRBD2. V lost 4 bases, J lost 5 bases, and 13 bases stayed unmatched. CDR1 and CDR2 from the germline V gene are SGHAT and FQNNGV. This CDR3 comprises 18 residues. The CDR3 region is CASSSSRLAGVGKDTQYF. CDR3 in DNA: TGTGCCAGCAGCTCCTCTAGACTAGCGGGAGTTGGCAAAGATACGCAGTATTTT.

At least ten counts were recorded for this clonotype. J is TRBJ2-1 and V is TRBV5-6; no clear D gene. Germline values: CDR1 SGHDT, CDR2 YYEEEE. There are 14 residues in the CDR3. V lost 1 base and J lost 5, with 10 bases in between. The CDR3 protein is CASSLTGNHNEQFF. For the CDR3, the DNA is TGTGCCAGCAGCTTGACTGGCAACCACAATGAGCAGTTCTTC.

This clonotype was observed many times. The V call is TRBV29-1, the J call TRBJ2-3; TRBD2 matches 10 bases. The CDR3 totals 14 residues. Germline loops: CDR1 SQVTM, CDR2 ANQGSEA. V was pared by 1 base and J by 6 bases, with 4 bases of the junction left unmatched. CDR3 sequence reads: CSVEASGRRDTQYF. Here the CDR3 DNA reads TGCAGCGTTGAAGCTAGCGGGAGAAGGGATACGCAGTATTTT.

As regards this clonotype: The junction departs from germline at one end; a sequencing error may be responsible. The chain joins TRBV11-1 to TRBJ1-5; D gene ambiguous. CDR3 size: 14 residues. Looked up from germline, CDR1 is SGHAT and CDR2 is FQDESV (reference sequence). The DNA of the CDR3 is TGTGCCAGCAGCTTAGAAGGGAGCAATCACCCCCAACATTTT. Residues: CASSLEGSNHPQHF.

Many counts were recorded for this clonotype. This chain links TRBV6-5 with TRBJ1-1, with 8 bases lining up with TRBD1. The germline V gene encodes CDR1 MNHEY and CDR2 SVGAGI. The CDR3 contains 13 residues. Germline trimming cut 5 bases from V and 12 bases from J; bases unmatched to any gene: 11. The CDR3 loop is CASSLPSDRETFF. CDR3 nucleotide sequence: TGTGCCAGCAGTCTACCTTCGGACAGGGAAACTTTCTTT.